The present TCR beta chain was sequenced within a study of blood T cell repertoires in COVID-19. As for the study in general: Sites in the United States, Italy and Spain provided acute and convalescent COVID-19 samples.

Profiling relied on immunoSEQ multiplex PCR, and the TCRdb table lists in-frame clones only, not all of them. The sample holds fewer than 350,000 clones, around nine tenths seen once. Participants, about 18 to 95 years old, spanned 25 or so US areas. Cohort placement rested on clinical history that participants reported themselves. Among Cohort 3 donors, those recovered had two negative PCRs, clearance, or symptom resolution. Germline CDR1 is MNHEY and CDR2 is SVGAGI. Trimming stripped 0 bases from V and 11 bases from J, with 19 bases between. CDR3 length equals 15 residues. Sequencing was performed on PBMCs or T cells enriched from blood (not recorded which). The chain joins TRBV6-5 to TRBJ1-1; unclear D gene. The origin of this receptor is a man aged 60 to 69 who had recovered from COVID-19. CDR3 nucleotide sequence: TGTGCCAGCAGTTACTCGAACGTTGTCCGCAGTGCCGCTTTCTTT. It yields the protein CASSYSNVVRSAAFF.